Below, 9 T cell receptor beta chains from the same sample are listed, as sequenced in a study of Tregs in tolerant kidney transplant recipients. Mixed chimerism was transient after nonmyeloablative marrow transplants from related graft donors. The repertoire was sequenced with immunoSEQ multiplex PCR; TCRdb's copy has only in-frame clones and lacks some. The repertoire consists of approximately 90,000 clones, with roughly 93% occurring once and the leading ten covering 1.5% to 2%. Source: CD4+ T cells from blood (PBMCs), taken 12 months after the transplant. These receptors came from a human patient who received a combined kidney and bone marrow transplant. Some T cells may be supplied by the graft donor.

The chain employs TRBV19 and TRBJ1-2, with 7 bases fitting TRBD1. Germline V gene lookup returns CDR1 LNHDA and CDR2 SQIVND (reference sequence). After removal of 5 bases from V and 2 bases from J, the junction contained 8 bases not matched to a gene. CDR3 length: 15 residues. The CDR3 DNA follows: TGTGCCAGTAGTGGTAAGGGACAGTCAAACTATGGCTACACCTTC. Translating it yields CASSGKGQSNYGYTF. The variable domain in full, with the rest retrieved from reference TRBV19 and TRBJ1-2, is DGGITQSPKYLFRKEGQNVTLSCEQNLNHDAMYWYRQDPGQGLRLIYYSQIVNDFQKGDIAEGYSVSREKKESFPLTVTSAQKNPTAFYLCASSGKGQSNYGYTFGSGTRLTVV.

DNA for the CDR3: TGCGCCAGCAGCCAAGTTATAAAGACTAGCGGGAGCTGGACGACCTACGAGCAGTACTTC. Translating it yields CASSQVIKTSGSWTTYEQYF. This chain links TRBV4-1 with TRBJ2-7, with 12 nucleotides matching TRBD2. Germline V lookup: CDR1 MGHRA, CDR2 YSYEKL. V lost 1 base and J lost 2; bases outside the gene matches: 15. The CDR3 is 20 residues long.

The chain combines TRBV27 with TRBJ2-6; D is undetermined. The CDR3 is 17 amino acids. Germline CDR1 MNHEY, CDR2 SMNVEV (reference sequence). V lost 3 bases to trimming and J lost 0 bases, with 12 bases between them. The chain's CDR3 is CASSFSGGHSGANVLTF. The DNA of the CDR3 is TGTGCCAGCAGTTTTTCTGGCGGTCACTCTGGGGCCAACGTCCTGACTTTC.

The chain joins TRBV4-2 to TRBJ1-1; D unresolved. V was pared by 1 base and J by 4 bases, with 16 bases between. The CDR3 loop spans 16 amino acids. CDR1 is LGHNA, CDR2 YNFKEQ, per germline. The CDR3 reads CASSQVWEEGSTEAFF. Written as DNA, the CDR3 is TGTGCCAGCAGCCAAGTGTGGGAGGAGGGAAGCACTGAAGCTTTCTTT.

The chain couples TRBV5-1 to TRBJ2-5; TRBD2 matches 7 bases. Per the germline V gene, CDR1 is SGHRS and CDR2 is YFSETQ. J gave up 5 bases and V 1 base, and 14 bases lay outside the gene matches. The length of the CDR3 is 17 residues. The CDR3 DNA follows: TGCGCCAGCAGCTTGATCCTGGCGGGAGAAGGTCGGGAGACCCAGTACTTC. Translation gives CASSLILAGEGRETQYF.

This chain connects TRBV4-2 to TRBJ2-1; D perhaps matches TRBD2 (6 bases). Trimming removed 1 base at V and 2 bases at J, with 15 bases between. Germline CDR1 reads LGHNA; CDR2 reads YNFKEQ. The CDR3 totals 17 residues. The CDR3 sequence is CASSQGTGVPTYNEQFF. The DNA for the CDR3 is TGTGCCAGCAGCCAAGGCACGGGGGTGCCAACCTACAATGAGCAGTTCTTC.

This chain joins TRBV5-1 and TRBJ2-3; TRBD2 is a possible D gene (6 bases). This CDR3 contains 16 residues. Germline V lookup: CDR1 SGHRS, CDR2 YFSETQ. The V end was cut by 3 bases, the J end by 4 bases, with 18 bases between. The CDR3 nucleotides are TGCGCCAGCAGCTGGGAGGCGAGGGTCACCGCAGATACGCAGTATTTT. Its protein product is CASSWEARVTADTQYF.

The rearrangement joins TRBV7-2 to TRBJ1-2; unclear D gene. The V end was cut by 7 bases, the J end by 4 bases, with 19 bases between. The CDR3 is 15 residues long. Germline CDR1 SGHTA, CDR2 FQGNSA. This CDR3 reads CASKNRGGSGYGYTF. CDR3 bases: TGTGCCAGCAAAAACCGGGGAGGGTCGGGCTATGGCTACACCTTC. The full variable domain, with the rest looked up from reference TRBV7-2 and TRBJ1-2, is GAGVSQSPSNKVTEKGKDVELRCDPISGHTALYWYRQSLGQGLEFLIYFQGNSAPDKSGLPSDRFSAERTGGSVSTLTIQRTQQEDSAVYLCASKNRGGSGYGYTFGSGTRLTVV.

This chain uses TRBV2 with TRBJ2-4; 7 bases align to TRBD1. The CDR3 runs to 16 residues. Losses at the gene ends were 3 bases for V and 0 bases for J; bases not matched to a gene: 5. The germline V gene has CDR1 SNHLY and CDR2 FYNNEI. As DNA, the CDR3 is TGTGCCAGCAGTGATGGGGACAGCGTAGCCAAAAACATTCAGTACTTC. This codes for CASSDGDSVAKNIQYF.